This T cell receptor beta chain was identified in a study of shared clonotypes between healthy human individuals. Study-wide background: Ranging from 18 to 49 in age, donors were two women and three men. Findings of the study overall: In several donors, about 5% of naive CD4 clonotypes appeared in common. In general, naive subsets displayed greater estimated richness than memory subsets did. Clonotypes shared by all four sorted-subset donors had higher generation probabilities than non-shared clonotypes.

The V end was cut by 0 bases, the J end by 6 bases, with 7 bases between. This CDR3 has 13 amino acids. Germline V gene data show CDR1 as SGHRS and CDR2 as YFSETQ. Clones were read by immunoSEQ multiplex PCR, and TCRdb kept only the in-frame ones, dropping some. The sample carries roughly 2,300,000 clones, 80% to 95% recorded once. As regards this clone: Antigen: not known.

This chain links TRBV5-1 with TRBJ2-1; tentative D call: TRBD2 (6 bases). Sample: naive CD4+ T cells from PBMCs. This sample's subset: CD45RA+ positively selected. The sequence derives from a man younger than 30 in good health. Some clones in this sample may be carry-over from other donors' samples. This chain's CDR3 is CASSLVGLNEQFF. The CDR3 region has the DNA TGCGCCAGCAGCTTGGTGGGACTCAATGAGCAGTTCTTC.